This record covers a single T cell receptor (beta chain). Its antigen remains unidentified. Reprocessing the 5' RACE reads, TCRdb reports a single entry for every CDR3 protein and omits DNA. In total, the table holds around 99,000 distinct CDR3 sequences. The entry originates in a study of monozygotic twins with inflammatory bowel disease. The study, taken as a whole, reports: The data gave no support to a single strong IBD-associated signal or clonotype.

The CDR3 totals 17 residues. Germline V lookup: CDR1 DFQATT, CDR2 SNEGSKA (reference sequence). J is TRBJ2-2 and V is TRBV20-1; TCRdb's D call, TRBD1, is unchecked because there is no DNA. Sequenced: blood. This sequence was found in a human donor with ulcerative colitis or Crohn's disease, or a healthy co-twin of an affected twin (not recorded which). The CDR3 loop reads CSARDRWEDRDTGELFF.